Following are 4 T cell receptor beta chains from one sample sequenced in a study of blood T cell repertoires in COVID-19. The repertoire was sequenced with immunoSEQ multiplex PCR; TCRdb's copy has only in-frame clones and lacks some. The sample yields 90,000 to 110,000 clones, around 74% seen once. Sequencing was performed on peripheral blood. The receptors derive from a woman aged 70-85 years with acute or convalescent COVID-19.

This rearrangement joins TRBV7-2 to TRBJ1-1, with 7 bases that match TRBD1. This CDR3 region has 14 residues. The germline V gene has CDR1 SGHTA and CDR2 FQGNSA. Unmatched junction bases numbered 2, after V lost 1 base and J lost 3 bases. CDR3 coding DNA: TGTGCCAGCAGCTTAGTTACAGGGGACACTGAAGCTTTCTTT. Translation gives CASSLVTGDTEAFF.

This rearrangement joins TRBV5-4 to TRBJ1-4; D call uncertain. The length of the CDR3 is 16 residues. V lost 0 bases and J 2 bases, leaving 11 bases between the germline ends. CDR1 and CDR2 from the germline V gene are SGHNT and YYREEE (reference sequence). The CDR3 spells CASSLDPTVTNEKLFF. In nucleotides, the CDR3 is TGTGCCAGCAGCTTGGATCCCACAGTGACTAATGAAAAACTGTTTTTT.

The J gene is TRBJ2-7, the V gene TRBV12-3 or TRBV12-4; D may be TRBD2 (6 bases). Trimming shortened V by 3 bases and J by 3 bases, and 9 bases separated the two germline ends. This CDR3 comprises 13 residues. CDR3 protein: CASSLGLDYEQYF. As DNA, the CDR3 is TGTGCCAGCAGTTTGGGACTCGACTACGAGCAGTACTTC.

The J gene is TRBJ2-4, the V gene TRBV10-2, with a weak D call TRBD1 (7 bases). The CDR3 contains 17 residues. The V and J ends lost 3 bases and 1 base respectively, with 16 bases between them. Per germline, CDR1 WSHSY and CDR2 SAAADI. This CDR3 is CASSDASTGRAKNIQYF. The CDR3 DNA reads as TGCGCCAGCAGTGACGCGTCGACAGGGAGGGCCAAAAACATTCAGTACTTC.